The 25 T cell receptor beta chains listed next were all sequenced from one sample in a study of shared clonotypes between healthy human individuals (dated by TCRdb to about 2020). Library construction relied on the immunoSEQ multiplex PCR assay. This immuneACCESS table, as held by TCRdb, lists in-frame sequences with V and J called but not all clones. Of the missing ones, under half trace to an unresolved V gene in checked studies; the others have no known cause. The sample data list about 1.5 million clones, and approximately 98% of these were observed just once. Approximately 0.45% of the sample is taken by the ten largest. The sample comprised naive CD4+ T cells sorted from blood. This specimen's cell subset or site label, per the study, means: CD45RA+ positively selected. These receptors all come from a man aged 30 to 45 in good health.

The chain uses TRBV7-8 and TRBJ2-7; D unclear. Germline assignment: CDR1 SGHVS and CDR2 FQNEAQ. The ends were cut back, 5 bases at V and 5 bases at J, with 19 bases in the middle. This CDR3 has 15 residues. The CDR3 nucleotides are TGTGCCAGCAGCCCCGGGTCTCGAGCCAATGACGAGCAGTACTTC. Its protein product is CASSPGSRANDEQYF.

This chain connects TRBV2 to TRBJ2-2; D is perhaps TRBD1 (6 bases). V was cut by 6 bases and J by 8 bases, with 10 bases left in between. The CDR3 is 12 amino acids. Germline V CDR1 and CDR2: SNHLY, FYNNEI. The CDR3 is CASSYRVGELFF. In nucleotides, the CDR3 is TGTGCCAGCAGCTACAGGGTAGGGGAGCTGTTTTTT.

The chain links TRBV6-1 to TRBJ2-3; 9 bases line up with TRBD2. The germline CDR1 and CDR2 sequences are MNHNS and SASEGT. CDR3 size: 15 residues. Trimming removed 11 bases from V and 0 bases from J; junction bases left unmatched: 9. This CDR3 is CAGRLAAASTDTQYF. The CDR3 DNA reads TGTGCCGGACGACTAGCGGCCGCGAGCACAGATACGCAGTATTTT.

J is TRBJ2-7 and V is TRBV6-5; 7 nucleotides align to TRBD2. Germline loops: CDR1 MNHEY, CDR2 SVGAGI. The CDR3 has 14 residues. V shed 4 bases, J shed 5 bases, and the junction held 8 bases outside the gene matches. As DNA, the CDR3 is TGTGCCAGCAGTTGGGGCGGGAGAAACCACGAGCAGTACTTC. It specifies CASSWGGRNHEQYF.

Here the CDR3 DNA reads TGTGCCAGCACTATCCACGGACAGGGGGCCTACGAGCAGTACTTC. Its protein product is CASTIHGQGAYEQYF. V usage is TRBV28 and J usage is TRBJ2-7; 10 nucleotides match TRBD1. The germline V gene has CDR1 MDHEN and CDR2 SYDVKM. The CDR3 is 15 residues long. J was trimmed by 2 bases and V by 7 bases; bases with no gene match: 8.

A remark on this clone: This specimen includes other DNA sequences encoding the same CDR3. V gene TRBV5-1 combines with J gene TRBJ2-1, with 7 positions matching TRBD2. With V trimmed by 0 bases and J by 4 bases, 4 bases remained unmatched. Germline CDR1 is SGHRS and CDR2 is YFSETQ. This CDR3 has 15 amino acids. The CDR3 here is CASSLVPGGYNEQFF. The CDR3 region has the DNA TGCGCCAGCAGCTTGGTGCCGGGAGGTTACAATGAGCAGTTCTTC. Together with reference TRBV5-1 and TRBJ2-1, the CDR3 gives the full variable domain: KAGVTQTPRYLIKTRGQQVTLSCSPISGHRSVSWYQQTPGQGLQFLFEYFSETQRNKGNFPGRFSGRQFSNSRSEMNVSTLELGDSALYLCASSLVPGGYNEQFFGPGTRLTVL.

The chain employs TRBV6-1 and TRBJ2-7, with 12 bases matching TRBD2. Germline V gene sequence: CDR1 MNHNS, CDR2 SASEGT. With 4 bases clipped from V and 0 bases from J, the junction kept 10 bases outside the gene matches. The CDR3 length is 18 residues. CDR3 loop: CASSGWTSGKLSSYEQYF. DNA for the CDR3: TGTGCCAGCAGTGGTTGGACTAGCGGGAAGCTCAGCTCCTACGAGCAGTACTTC.

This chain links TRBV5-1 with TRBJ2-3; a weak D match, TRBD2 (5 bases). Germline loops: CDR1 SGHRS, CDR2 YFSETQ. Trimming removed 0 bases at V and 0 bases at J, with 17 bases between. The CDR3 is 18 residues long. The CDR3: CASSLATDAGGSTDTQYF. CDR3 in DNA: TGCGCCAGCAGCTTGGCCACAGACGCAGGAGGTAGCACAGATACGCAGTATTTT.

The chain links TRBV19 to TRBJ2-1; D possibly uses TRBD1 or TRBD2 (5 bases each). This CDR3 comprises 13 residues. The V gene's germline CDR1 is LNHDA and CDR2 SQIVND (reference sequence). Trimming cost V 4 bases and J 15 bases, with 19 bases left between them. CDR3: CASSTMGEDKPFF. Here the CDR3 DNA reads TGTGCCAGTAGTACCATGGGGGAAGATAAACCGTTCTTC.

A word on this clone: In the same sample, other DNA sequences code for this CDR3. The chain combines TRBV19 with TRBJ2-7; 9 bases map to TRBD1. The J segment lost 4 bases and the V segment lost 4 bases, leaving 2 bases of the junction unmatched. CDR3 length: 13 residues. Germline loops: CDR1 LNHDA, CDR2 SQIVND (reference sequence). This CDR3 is CASSRGQGYEQYF. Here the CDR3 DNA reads TGTGCCAGTAGTAGGGGACAGGGATACGAGCAGTACTTC. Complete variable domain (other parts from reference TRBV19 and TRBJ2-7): DGGITQSPKYLFRKEGQNVTLSCEQNLNHDAMYWYRQDPGQGLRLIYYSQIVNDFQKGDIAEGYSVSREKKESFPLTVTSAQKNPTAFYLCASSRGQGYEQYFGPGTRLTVT.

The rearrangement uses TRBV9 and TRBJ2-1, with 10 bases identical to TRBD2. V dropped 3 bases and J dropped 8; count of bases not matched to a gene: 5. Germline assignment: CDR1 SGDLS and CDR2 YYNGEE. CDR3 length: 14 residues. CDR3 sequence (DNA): TGTGCCAGCAGCGGAGCGGGAGGGCCCTATGAGCAGTTCTTC. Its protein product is CASSGAGGPYEQFF.

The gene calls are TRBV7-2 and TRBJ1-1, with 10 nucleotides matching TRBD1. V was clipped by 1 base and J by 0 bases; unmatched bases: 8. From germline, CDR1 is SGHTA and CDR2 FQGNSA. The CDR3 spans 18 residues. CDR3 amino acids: CASSLERTGGSLNTEAFF. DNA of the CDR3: TGTGCCAGCAGCTTAGAGAGGACAGGGGGTTCTCTGAACACTGAAGCTTTCTTT. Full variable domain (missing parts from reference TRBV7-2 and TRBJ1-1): GAGVSQSPSNKVTEKGKDVELRCDPISGHTALYWYRQSLGQGLEFLIYFQGNSAPDKSGLPSDRFSAERTGGSVSTLTIQRTQQEDSAVYLCASSLERTGGSLNTEAFFGQGTRLTVV.

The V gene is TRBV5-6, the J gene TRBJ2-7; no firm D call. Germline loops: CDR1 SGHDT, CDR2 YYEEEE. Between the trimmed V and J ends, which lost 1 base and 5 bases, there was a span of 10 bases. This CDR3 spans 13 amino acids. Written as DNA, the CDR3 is TGTGCCAGCAGCTTGAATATGGTCCACGAGCAGTACTTC. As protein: CASSLNMVHEQYF. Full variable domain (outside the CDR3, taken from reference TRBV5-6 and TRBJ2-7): DAGVTQSPTHLIKTRGQQVTLRCSPKSGHDTVSWYQQALGQGPQFIFQYYEEEERQRGNFPDRFSGHQFPNYSSELNVNALLLGDSALYLCASSLNMVHEQYFGPGTRLTVT.

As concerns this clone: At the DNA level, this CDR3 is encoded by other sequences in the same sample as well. This chain's CDR3 is CASRLAGAYEQYF. CDR3 coding DNA: TGTGCCAGTCGACTAGCGGGGGCCTACGAGCAGTACTTC. The rearrangement links TRBV28 to TRBJ2-7, with 12 nucleotides matching TRBD2. CDR1 and CDR2 from the germline V gene are MDHEN and SYDVKM. The CDR3 is 13 amino acids. The V segment lost 9 bases and the J segment 2 bases; nucleotides outside the gene matches: 2. The variable domain in full, with the rest retrieved from reference TRBV28 and TRBJ2-7, is DVKVTQSSRYLVKRTGEKVFLECVQDMDHENMFWYRQDPGLGLRLIYFSYDVKMKEKGDIPEGYSVSREKKERFSLILESASTNQTSMYLCASRLAGAYEQYFGPGTRLTVT.

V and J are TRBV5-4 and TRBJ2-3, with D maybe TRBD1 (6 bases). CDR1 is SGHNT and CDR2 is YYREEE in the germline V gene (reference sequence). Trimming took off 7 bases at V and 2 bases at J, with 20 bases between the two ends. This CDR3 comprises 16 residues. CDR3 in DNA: TGTGCCAGCTGGGGTACAGGGACCTCCTACACAGATACGCAGTATTTT. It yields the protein CASWGTGTSYTDTQYF.

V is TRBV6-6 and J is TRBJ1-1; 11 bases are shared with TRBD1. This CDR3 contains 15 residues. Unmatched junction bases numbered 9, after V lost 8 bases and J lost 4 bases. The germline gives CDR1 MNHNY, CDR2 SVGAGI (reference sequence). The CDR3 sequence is CASCGDRGFSTEAFF. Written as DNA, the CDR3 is TGTGCCAGCTGCGGGGACAGGGGGTTTTCCACTGAAGCTTTCTTT.

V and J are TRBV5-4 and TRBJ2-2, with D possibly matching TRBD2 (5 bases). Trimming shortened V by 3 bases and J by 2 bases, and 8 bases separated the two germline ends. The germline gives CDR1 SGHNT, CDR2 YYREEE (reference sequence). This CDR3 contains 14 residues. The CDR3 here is CASSSTTNTGELFF. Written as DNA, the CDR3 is TGTGCCAGCAGCTCGACTACCAACACCGGGGAGCTGTTTTTT.

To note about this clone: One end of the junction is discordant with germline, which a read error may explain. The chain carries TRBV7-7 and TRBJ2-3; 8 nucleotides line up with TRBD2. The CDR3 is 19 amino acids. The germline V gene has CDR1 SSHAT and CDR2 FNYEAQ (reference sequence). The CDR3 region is CASSSALSGRFETLDTQYF. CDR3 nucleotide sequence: TGTGCTAGCAGTTCGGCCTTGAGCGGGAGATTCGAAACATTAGATACGCAGTATTTT.

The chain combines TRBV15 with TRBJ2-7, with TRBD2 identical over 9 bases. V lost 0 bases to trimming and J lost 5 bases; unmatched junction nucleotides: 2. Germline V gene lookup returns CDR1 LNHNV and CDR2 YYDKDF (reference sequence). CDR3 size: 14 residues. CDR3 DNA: TGTGCCACCAGCAGAGACGGCGGGAGGGACGAGCAGTACTTC. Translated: CATSRDGGRDEQYF.

CDR3 in DNA: TGTGCCAGCAGTTTGATAGGGGGCACACATGGCTACACCTTC. This encodes CASSLIGGTHGYTF. The V gene is TRBV27, the J gene TRBJ1-2; 7 nucleotides line up with TRBD1. The CDR3 length is 14 residues. Germline CDR1 MNHEY, CDR2 SMNVEV (reference sequence). J lost 6 bases, V lost 3 bases, and 7 bases had no gene match.

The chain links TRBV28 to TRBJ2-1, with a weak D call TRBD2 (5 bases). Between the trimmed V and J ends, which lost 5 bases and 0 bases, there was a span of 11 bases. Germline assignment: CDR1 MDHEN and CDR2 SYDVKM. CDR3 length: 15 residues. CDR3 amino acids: CASSVDSRSYNEQFF. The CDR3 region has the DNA TGTGCCAGCAGTGTGGACTCTCGCTCCTACAATGAGCAGTTCTTC.

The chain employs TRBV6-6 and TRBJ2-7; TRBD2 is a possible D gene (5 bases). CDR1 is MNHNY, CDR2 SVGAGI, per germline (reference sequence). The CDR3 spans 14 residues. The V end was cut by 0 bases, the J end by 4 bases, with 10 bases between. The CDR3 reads CASSYSKGGYEQYF. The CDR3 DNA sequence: TGTGCCAGCAGTTACTCGAAAGGAGGATACGAGCAGTACTTC.

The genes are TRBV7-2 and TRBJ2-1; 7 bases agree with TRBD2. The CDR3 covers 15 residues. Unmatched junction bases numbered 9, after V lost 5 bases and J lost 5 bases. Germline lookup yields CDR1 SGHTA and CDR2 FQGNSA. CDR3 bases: TGTGCCAGCAGCCCGCGGGAGAAACCAAACAATGAGCAGTTCTTC. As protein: CASSPREKPNNEQFF.

CDR3 protein: CASSNHGQLLAKNIQYF. The DNA of the CDR3 is TGTGCCAGTAGTAACCACGGACAGCTTTTAGCCAAAAACATTCAGTACTTC. The V and J genes are TRBV19 and TRBJ2-4; the D gene is possibly TRBD1 (6 bases). V was trimmed by 4 bases and J by 0 bases, leaving 16 bases between them. This CDR3 is 17 amino acids long. Germline loops: CDR1 LNHDA, CDR2 SQIVND (reference sequence).

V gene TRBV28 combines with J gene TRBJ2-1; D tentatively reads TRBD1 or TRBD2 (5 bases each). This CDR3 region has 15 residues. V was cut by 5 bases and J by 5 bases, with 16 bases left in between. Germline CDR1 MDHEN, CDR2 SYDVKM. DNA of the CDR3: TGTGCCAGCAGTGGAACGGGACCCCCCCACAATGAGCAGTTCTTC. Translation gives CASSGTGPPHNEQFF.